Described below is a single T cell receptor beta chain sequence and its context. Its antigen is as yet unknown. In TCRdb, the 5' RACE reads were re-called with MiXCR into one record per CDR3 protein. This sample has approximately 340,000 distinct CDR3 sequences; roughly 14% occur once, and the top ten carry around 0.99%. The sample is drawn from a study of CD8 T cells in ankylosing spondylitis. General study findings and limits: Characteristic, it appeared, of ankylosing spondylitis blood was a TCR beta motif of roughly eight highly homologous variants.

V lost 5 bases, J lost 3 bases, and 13 bases lay in between. The CDR3 has 14 residues. The germline V gene has CDR1 KGHSH and CDR2 LQKENI. This sequence was found in a male donor with ankylosing spondylitis or in good health (not recorded which). Sequencing was carried out using blood, either unsorted or a sorted T cell fraction (not recorded which). The chain is built from TRBV18 and TRBJ1-1, with D uncertain. In nucleotides, the CDR3 is TGTGCCAGCTCAACGTACGGCAGTGACACTGAAGCTTTCTTT. Translation: CASSTYGSDTEAFF.